The T cell receptor beta chain under discussion was sequenced for a study of OX40 agonist ivuxolimab in advanced cancers. Across the study: Patients achieving partial responses numbered three: one hepatocellular carcinoma case and two cutaneous melanoma cases.

Patients had blood sampled at baseline and again on cycle 4 day 1 and cycle 7 day 1. Regarding this clone: Its antigen is unknown.

The protocol was immunoSEQ multiplex PCR, while the TCRdb copy is restricted to in-frame clones and leaves out a portion. Of about 82,000 clones in the sample, about 82% were seen once. The V end lost 2 bases, the J end lost 1 base, and 11 bases lay between the germline ends. The germline V gene encodes CDR1 GTSNPN and CDR2 SVGIG (reference sequence). The CDR3 is 14 amino acids. Whole-study results and caveats: Compared with others, partial responders at 0.1-3.0 mg/kg displayed clonal expansion among the lowest.

The specimen comprised CD4+ or CD8+ T cells sorted from blood, sampled in a trial of the OX40 agonist ivuxolimab. This receptor was obtained from an adult with an advanced solid tumor such as melanoma, head and neck, liver or kidney cancer. The chain is built from TRBV30 and TRBJ1-1, with a possible D match to TRBD1 (5 bases). CDR3 residues: CAWSRGLTNTEAFF. CDR3 nucleotide sequence: TGTGCCTGGAGTAGGGGATTAACGAACACTGAAGCTTTCTTT.